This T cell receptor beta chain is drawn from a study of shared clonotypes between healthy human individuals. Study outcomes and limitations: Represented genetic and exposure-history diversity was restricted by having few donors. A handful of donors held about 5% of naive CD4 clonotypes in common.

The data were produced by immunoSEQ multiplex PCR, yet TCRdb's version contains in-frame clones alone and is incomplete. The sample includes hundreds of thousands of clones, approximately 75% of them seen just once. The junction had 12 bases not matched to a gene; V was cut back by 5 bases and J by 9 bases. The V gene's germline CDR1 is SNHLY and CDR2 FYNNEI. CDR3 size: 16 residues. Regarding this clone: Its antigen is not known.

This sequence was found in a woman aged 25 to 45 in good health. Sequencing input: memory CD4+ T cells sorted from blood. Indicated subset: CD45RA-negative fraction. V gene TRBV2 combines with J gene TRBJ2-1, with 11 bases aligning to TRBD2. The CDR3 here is CASSHPGLAEGVEQFF. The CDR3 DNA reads TGTGCCAGCAGTCACCCGGGACTAGCGGAGGGGGTTGAGCAGTTCTTC.